Listed here are 11 T cell receptor beta chains from one sample, sequenced in a study of T cells in tumors after PD-1 blockade. Sequenced by immunoSEQ multiplex PCR; TCRdb stores in-frame clones only, minus some. This table holds 9,100 or so clones, roughly 69% found once. The sample in question was tumor tissue, obtained after anti-PD-1 treatment. The source is a human donor with basal cell carcinoma.

The chain employs TRBV9 and TRBJ2-1, with TRBD2 identical over 9 bases. Unmatched junction bases numbered 14, after V lost 4 bases and J lost 6 bases. Germline CDR1 reads SGDLS; CDR2 reads YYNGEE. The CDR3 has 17 amino acids. CDR3 in amino acids: CASSPRRAGGPINEQFF. The CDR3 DNA follows: TGTGCCAGCAGCCCCCGTCGGGCGGGGGGGCCCATCAATGAGCAGTTCTTC. Looking up the rest from reference TRBV9 and TRBJ2-1 gives the full variable domain: DSGVTQTPKHLITATGQRVTLRCSPRSGDLSVYWYQQSLDQGLQFLIQYYNGEERAKGNILERFSAQQFPDLHSELNLSSLELGDSALYFCASSPRRAGGPINEQFFGPGTRLTVL.

The chain links TRBV7-9 to TRBJ2-1; unclear D gene. The CDR3 has 14 amino acids. V lost 4 bases and J lost 7, with 14 bases in between. Germline-derived CDR1 and CDR2 are SEHNR and FQNEAQ (reference sequence). CDR3 amino acids: CASSSVGSRNEQFF. CDR3 DNA sequence: TGTGCCAGCAGCTCCGTCGGCAGTCGGAATGAGCAGTTCTTC.

The chain employs TRBV6-5 and TRBJ2-2; D gene ambiguous. The V gene's germline CDR1 is MNHEY and CDR2 SVGAGI. V was trimmed by 4 bases and J by 7 bases, leaving 7 bases between them. The CDR3 consists of 12 residues. The CDR3 loop is CASSSLDGELFF. CDR3 coding DNA: TGTGCCAGCAGTTCTTTGGACGGGGAGCTGTTTTTT.

This clone is labeled large. The chain couples TRBV7-7 to TRBJ2-6; 11 nucleotides agree with TRBD1. Germline-derived CDR1 and CDR2 are SSHAT and FNYEAQ (reference sequence). The CDR3 has 16 amino acids. The CDR3 reads CASGGQGGSGANVLTF. The CDR3 region has the DNA TGTGCTAGCGGGGGACAGGGGGGCTCTGGGGCCAACGTCCTGACTTTC.

The chain uses TRBV6-5 and TRBJ1-5; 8 bases fit TRBD1. After removal of 5 bases from V and 6 bases from J, the junction contained 9 bases not matched to a gene. Per the germline V gene, CDR1 is MNHEY and CDR2 is SVGAGI. The CDR3 length is 15 residues. This chain's CDR3 is CASSNHGTGFQPQHF. The CDR3 bases are TGTGCCAGCAGTAACCACGGGACAGGATTTCAGCCCCAGCATTTT.

The rearrangement uses TRBV27 and TRBJ2-1, with TRBD1 matching 9 bases. The CDR3 extends over 15 amino acids. J gave up 4 bases and V 3 bases, and 4 bases lay outside the gene matches. The germline V gene encodes CDR1 MNHEY and CDR2 SMNVEV (reference sequence). The CDR3 coding sequence is TGTGCCAGCAGTTTTGGGACAGGGTATTACAATGAGCAGTTCTTC. Amino acid sequence: CASSFGTGYYNEQFF.

The chain uses TRBV3-1 (or the pseudogene TRBV3-2) and TRBJ1-4; D is uncertain. The germline gives CDR1 LGHDT, CDR2 YNNKEL (reference sequence). V lost 4 bases, J lost 4 bases, and 10 bases lay in between. The CDR3 totals 14 residues. This chain's CDR3 is CASSPNGVNEKLFF. DNA of the CDR3: TGTGCCAGCAGCCCGAATGGGGTTAATGAAAAACTGTTTTTT.

V is TRBV7-9 and J is TRBJ1-5; no clear D. V lost 1 base, J lost 5 bases, and 9 bases lay in between. The CDR3 extends over 14 amino acids. The germline CDR1 and CDR2 sequences are SEHNR and FQNEAQ (reference sequence). This CDR3 reads CASSLGESYQPQHF. DNA of the CDR3: TGTGCCAGCAGCTTAGGTGAGAGTTATCAGCCCCAGCATTTT.

The chain carries TRBV7-2 and TRBJ2-5, with 13 bases that match TRBD2. The CDR3 extends over 14 amino acids. V was clipped by 4 bases and J by 7 bases; unmatched bases: 3. CDR1 is SGHTA and CDR2 is FQGNSA in the germline V gene. CDR3 loop: CASSSRLAGGTQYF. Here the CDR3 DNA reads TGTGCCAGCAGCTCCCGACTAGCGGGGGGGACCCAGTACTTC.

CDR3 sequence reads: CASSNGVTYEQYF. In DNA form, the CDR3 reads TGTGCCAGCAGCAACGGGGTTACCTACGAGCAGTACTTC. V gene TRBV27 combines with J gene TRBJ2-5, with D maybe TRBD2 (5 bases). The DNA end is more similar to TRBJ2-7, so the J call may be wrong. This CDR3 has 13 amino acids. Germline CDR1 reads MNHEY; CDR2 reads SMNVEV (reference sequence).

This chain links TRBV6-6 with TRBJ2-7; D assignment may be TRBD1 or TRBD2 (5 bases each). From germline, CDR1 is MNHNY and CDR2 SVGAGI (reference sequence). V dropped 2 bases and J dropped 6 bases, with 14 bases sitting between them. The CDR3 runs to 14 residues. The CDR3 here is CASSYGTDLAEQYF. The CDR3, as DNA: TGTGCCAGCAGTTACGGGACGGACCTAGCCGAGCAGTACTTC.